This T cell receptor (beta chain) comes out of a study of shared clonotypes between healthy human individuals. Study at large: A donor's plate count was three for CD4 naive and three for CD4 memory; CD8 naive had two and CD8 memory one. Overall study results and limits: Several donors showed sharing of around 5% of naive CD4 clonotypes.

For this clone: What it recognizes is unknown.

The table came from immunoSEQ multiplex PCR; TCRdb's copy has only in-frame clones and leaves some out. The profile covers about 2 million clones, with 95% appearing a single time and more than 0.1% taken by the ten largest. This receptor was taken from a man younger than 30 in good health. The sample taken for sequencing was naive CD4+ T cells sorted from blood. Subset in this sample: CD45RA+ positively selected.

Here the CDR3 reads CAEPSKDKNTGELFF. CDR3 nucleotide sequence: TGTGCCGAACCCTCCAAGGACAAGAACACCGGGGAGCTGTTTTTT. V is TRBV7-9 and J is TRBJ2-2; tentative D call: TRBD1 (5 bases). Trimming cost V 11 bases and J 1 base, with 17 bases left between them. The length of the CDR3 is 15 residues. Germline-derived CDR1 and CDR2 are SEHNR and FQNEAQ (reference sequence).